This T cell receptor (beta chain) is from a study of OX40 agonist ivuxolimab in advanced cancers. The method was immunoSEQ multiplex PCR; TCRdb's version includes in-frame clones alone and lacks a portion of them. Of roughly 70,000 clones listed, approximately 86% were seen once; the top ten hold over 2%. Germline CDR1 reads MNHNS; CDR2 reads SASEGT. The length of the CDR3 is 13 residues. Trimming took 9 bases from V and 5 from J; bases not matched to a gene: 5. The receptor was derived from an adult with an advanced solid tumor such as melanoma, head and neck, liver or kidney cancer. Here the sequenced sample was CD4+ or CD8+ T cells sorted from blood, taken in a trial of the OX40 agonist ivuxolimab. J is TRBJ2-5 and V is TRBV6-1; 11 bases fit TRBD2. The CDR3 region is CASSGGAWETQYF. In DNA, the CDR3 is TGTGCCAGTAGCGGGGGGGCCTGGGAGACCCAGTACTTC.